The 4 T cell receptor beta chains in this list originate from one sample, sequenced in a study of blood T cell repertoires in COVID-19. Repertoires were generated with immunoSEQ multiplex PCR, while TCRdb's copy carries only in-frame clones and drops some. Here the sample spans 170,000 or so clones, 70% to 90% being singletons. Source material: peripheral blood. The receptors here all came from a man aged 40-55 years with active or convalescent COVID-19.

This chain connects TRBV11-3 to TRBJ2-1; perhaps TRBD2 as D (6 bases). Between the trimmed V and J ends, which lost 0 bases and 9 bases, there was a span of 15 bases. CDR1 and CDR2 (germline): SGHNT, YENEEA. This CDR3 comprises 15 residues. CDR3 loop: CASSLDLGEGGEQFF. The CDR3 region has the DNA TGTGCCAGCAGCTTAGATCTGGGCGAGGGAGGTGAGCAGTTCTTC. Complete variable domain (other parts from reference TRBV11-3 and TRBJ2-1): EAGVVQSPRYKIIEKKQPVAFWCNPISGHNTLYWYLQNLGQGPELLIRYENEEAVDDSQLPKDRFSAERLKGVDSTLKIQPAELGDSAVYLCASSLDLGEGGEQFFGPGTRLTVL.

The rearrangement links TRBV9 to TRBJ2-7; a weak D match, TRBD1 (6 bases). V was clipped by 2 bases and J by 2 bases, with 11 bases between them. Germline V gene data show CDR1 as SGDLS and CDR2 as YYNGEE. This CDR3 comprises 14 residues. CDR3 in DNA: TGTGCCAGCAGCGTTACGACAGGACCCTACGAGCAGTACTTC. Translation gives CASSVTTGPYEQYF.

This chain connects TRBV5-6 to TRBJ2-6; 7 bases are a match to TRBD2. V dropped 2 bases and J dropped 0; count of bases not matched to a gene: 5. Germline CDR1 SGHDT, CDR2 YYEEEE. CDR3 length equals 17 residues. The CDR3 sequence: CASSFWGGFSGANVLTF. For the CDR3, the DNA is TGTGCCAGCAGCTTCTGGGGGGGTTTCTCTGGGGCCAACGTCCTGACTTTC. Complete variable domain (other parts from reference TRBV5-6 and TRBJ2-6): DAGVTQSPTHLIKTRGQQVTLRCSPKSGHDTVSWYQQALGQGPQFIFQYYEEEERQRGNFPDRFSGHQFPNYSSELNVNALLLGDSALYLCASSFWGGFSGANVLTFGAGSRLTVL.

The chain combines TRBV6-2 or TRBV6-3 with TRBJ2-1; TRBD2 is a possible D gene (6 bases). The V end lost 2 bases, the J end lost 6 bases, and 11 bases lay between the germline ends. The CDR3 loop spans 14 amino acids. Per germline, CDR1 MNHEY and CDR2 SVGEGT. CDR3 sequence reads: CASSYSLGGNEQFF. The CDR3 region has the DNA TGTGCCAGCAGTTACAGTCTGGGGGGCAATGAGCAGTTCTTC.